A single sample gave rise to the 29 T cell receptor beta chains below, sequenced in a study of CD8+ T cells in alopecia areata. Treatment in this sample: oral pan-JAK inhibitor, 5-10 mg twice daily. Extraction and reverse transcription of RNA yielded cDNA as the sequencing template. Using immunoSEQ multiplex PCR, the repertoire was profiled, and TCRdb retains in-frame clones only, with some absent. The sample contains 210,000 or so clones, just over 65% of which appear only once. This specimen was CD4+ T cells sorted from blood, taken around week 44, from a patient treated with tofacitinib. All receptors derive from a human donor with alopecia areata.

V is TRBV2 and J is TRBJ2-6; TRBD2 matches 7 bases. The CDR3 consists of 17 residues. Germline-derived CDR1 and CDR2 are SNHLY and FYNNEI. Trimming at V came to 5 bases and at J to 0 bases, leaving 7 bases not matched to a gene. This CDR3 is CASSWAGVNSGANVLTF. The CDR3 DNA reads TGTGCCAGCAGTTGGGCGGGGGTCAACTCTGGGGCCAACGTCCTGACTTTC.

The chain has TRBV4-3 and TRBJ2-3; D uncertain. V was trimmed by 1 base and J by 4 bases, leaving 6 bases between them. The CDR3 loop spans 13 amino acids. The germline CDR1 and CDR2 sequences are LGHNA and YSLEER. The CDR3 nucleotides are TGCGCCAGCAGCCAAGGTGTCGCAGATACGCAGTATTTT. It translates to CASSQGVADTQYF.

V is TRBV30 and J is TRBJ2-2; D gene ambiguous. V was shortened by 6 bases and J by 3 bases, with 14 bases between the two germline ends. The CDR3 spans 14 residues. Germline V lookup: CDR1 GTSNPN, CDR2 SVGIG (reference sequence). CDR3 amino acids: CACFWGSYTGELFF. The CDR3 DNA reads as TGTGCCTGCTTTTGGGGATCTTACACCGGGGAGCTGTTTTTT. The variable domain in full, completed from reference TRBV30 and TRBJ2-2, reads SQTIHQWPATLVQPVGSPLSLECTVEGTSNPNLYWYRQAAGRGLQLLFYSVGIGQISSEVPQNLSASRPQDRQFILSSKKLLLSDSGFYLCACFWGSYTGELFFGEGSRLTVL.

As concerns this clone: Other DNA sequences of this sample code for an identical CDR3. CDR3 amino acids: CSVRDGNTEAFF. In nucleotides, the CDR3 is TGCAGCGTCCGGGACGGCAACACTGAAGCTTTCTTT. This chain links TRBV29-1 with TRBJ1-1, with D possibly matching TRBD1 (5 bases). The CDR3 consists of 12 residues. The germline gives CDR1 SQVTM, CDR2 ANQGSEA. V shed 6 bases and J shed 2 bases, with 10 bases lying between them.

The J gene is TRBJ1-2, the V gene TRBV30; D gene uncertain. The CDR3 runs to 11 residues. The V gene lost 8 bases and the J gene lost 0 bases, with 7 bases spanning the gap. The V gene's germline CDR1 is GTSNPN and CDR2 SVGIG (reference sequence). The CDR3 region has the DNA TGTGCCCGGGAAGCTAACTATGGCTACACCTTC. This gives the protein CAREANYGYTF.

There are a few counts of this clone. CDR3 sequence (DNA): TGCGCCAGCAGTGACCCCAGACAGGCGTCCTATGGCTACACCTTC. Residues: CASSDPRQASYGYTF. V is TRBV10-2 and J is TRBJ1-2, with a possible D match to TRBD1 (6 bases). Germline CDR1 reads WSHSY; CDR2 reads SAAADI. Trimming took 3 bases from V and 4 from J, leaving 15 bases between them. The CDR3 totals 15 residues.

The chain links TRBV2 to TRBJ2-3; 7 nucleotides align to TRBD2. Losses at the gene ends were 10 bases for V and 0 bases for J; bases not matched to a gene: 4. The germline V gene has CDR1 SNHLY and CDR2 FYNNEI. The CDR3 runs to 13 residues. The CDR3 nucleotides are TGTGCCACCGGACTAGAAAGCACAGATACGCAGTATTTT. Protein: CATGLESTDTQYF. The full variable domain, rest sourced from reference TRBV2 and TRBJ2-3, is EPEVTQTPSHQVTQMGQEVILRCVPISNHLYFYWYRQILGQKVEFLVSFYNNEISEKSEIFDDQFSVERPDGSNFTLKIRSTKLEDSAMYFCATGLESTDTQYFGPGTRLTVL.

A few counts support this clone. The chain links TRBV11-3 to TRBJ2-1; TRBD1 might be the D (6 bases). V was pared by 1 base and J by 5 bases, with 9 bases between. Germline CDR1 SGHNT, CDR2 YENEEA. The CDR3 runs to 14 residues. The CDR3 DNA is TGTGCCAGCAGCTTAGCACAGGGCAACAATGAGCAGTTCTTC. Translation: CASSLAQGNNEQFF.

The gene calls are TRBV29-1 and TRBJ2-1; 9 bases match TRBD1. The germline V gene has CDR1 SQVTM and CDR2 ANQGSEA. The CDR3 length is 12 residues. Trimming removed 7 bases from V and 5 bases from J; junction bases left unmatched: 3. The CDR3 sequence: CSAGTGNNEQFF. The CDR3 DNA sequence: TGCAGCGCTGGGACAGGGAACAATGAGCAGTTCTTC.

This clone is a singleton in its sample. The chain couples TRBV4-3 to TRBJ2-1, with 7 bases lining up with TRBD1. Germline CDR1 is LGHNA and CDR2 is YSLEER. The CDR3 is 15 residues long. V was clipped by 1 base and J by 3 bases; unmatched bases: 3. The chain's CDR3 is CASSQGDRVYNEQFF. The CDR3 DNA reads as TGCGCCAGCAGCCAAGGGGACAGAGTCTACAATGAGCAGTTCTTC.

J is TRBJ1-5 and V is TRBV6-6; no firm D call. The CDR3 consists of 11 residues. V was trimmed by 4 bases and J by 5 bases, leaving 3 bases between them. The V gene's germline CDR1 is MNHNY and CDR2 SVGAGI (reference sequence). CDR3 coding DNA: TGTGCCAGCAGTTTTGATCAGCCCCAGCATTTT. This gives the protein CASSFDQPQHF.

This rearrangement joins TRBV5-4 to TRBJ2-2; D ambiguous. CDR3 length: 14 residues. Germline CDR1 is SGHNT and CDR2 is YYREEE (reference sequence). Trimming stripped 1 base from V and 4 bases from J, with 8 bases between. The CDR3 loop reads CASSLYGSTGELFF. CDR3 in DNA: TGTGCCAGCAGCTTGTATGGGTCCACCGGGGAGCTGTTTTTT.

J is TRBJ1-6 and V is TRBV2; 7 nucleotides align to TRBD1. CDR3 size: 15 residues. Germline CDR1 reads SNHLY; CDR2 reads FYNNEI. Trimming cost V 6 bases and J 7 bases; bases outside gene matches: 9. The CDR3 nucleotides are TGTGCCAGCAGGGACACCGGGACAGCGAATTCACCCCTCCACTTT. Encoded protein: CASRDTGTANSPLHF.

In its sample, this clone was seen a few times. This sequence joins TRBV5-5 and TRBJ2-1, with 10 bases identical to TRBD1. The length of the CDR3 is 15 residues. Germline V CDR1 and CDR2: SGHKS, YYEKEE (reference sequence). After removal of 0 bases from V and 8 bases from J, the junction contained 5 bases not matched to a gene. The CDR3 sequence is CASSLAGTGADEQFF. DNA of the CDR3: TGTGCCAGCAGCTTGGCCGGGACAGGGGCGGATGAGCAGTTCTTC.

V and J are TRBV29-1 and TRBJ1-1; 11 bases are a match to TRBD1. V gave up 0 bases and J gave up 5 bases; unmatched junction bases: 8. This CDR3 contains 16 residues. The germline V gene has CDR1 SQVTM and CDR2 ANQGSEA. In DNA form, the CDR3 reads TGCAGCGTTGAAGACCCGGGGACAGGGGGGATAACTGAAGCTTTCTTT. It yields the protein CSVEDPGTGGITEAFF.

The chain joins TRBV4-3 to TRBJ2-3; 7 bases fit TRBD1. The CDR3 has 17 residues. Trimming removed 2 bases from V and 1 base from J; junction bases left unmatched: 9. From germline, CDR1 is LGHNA and CDR2 YSLEER. The CDR3 protein is CASSQRAIDRGTDTQYF. The DNA for the CDR3 is TGCGCCAGCAGCCAAAGGGCAATTGACAGGGGCACAGATACGCAGTATTTT.

V usage is TRBV29-1 and J usage is TRBJ1-2, with no clear D. V was shortened by 4 bases and J by 3 bases, with 6 bases between the two germline ends. Germline CDR1 reads SQVTM; CDR2 reads ANQGSEA. The CDR3 length is 11 residues. DNA of the CDR3: TGCAGCGTTGGTGGAGACTATGGCTACACCTTC. This gives the protein CSVGGDYGYTF.

Comment on this clone: The germline gene is not matched at one end of the junction; a read error may be the cause. J is TRBJ2-7 and V is TRBV18; the D gene is possibly TRBD1 (5 bases). The CDR3 spans 15 residues. CDR1 and CDR2 from the germline V gene are KGHSH and LQKENI. As DNA, the CDR3 is TGTGCCAGCTCACCACCGGGGCGGAGCTCCCACGAGCAGTACTTC. Its protein product is CASSPPGRSSHEQYF.

This clone was seen only a few times. J is TRBJ2-3 and V is TRBV5-4, with D maybe TRBD1 (6 bases). CDR1 and CDR2 (germline): SGHNT, YYREEE (reference sequence). This CDR3 region has 15 residues. Trimming stripped 0 bases from V and 0 bases from J, with 8 bases between. This chain's CDR3 is CASSLGDRSTDTQYF. In DNA form, the CDR3 reads TGTGCCAGCAGCTTGGGCGACAGGAGCACAGATACGCAGTATTTT. Combining the CDR3 with reference TRBV5-4 and TRBJ2-3 gives the whole variable domain ETGVTQSPTHLIKTRGQQVTLRCSSQSGHNTVSWYQQALGQGPQFIFQYYREEENGRGNFPPRFSGLQFPNYSSELNVNALELDDSALYLCASSLGDRSTDTQYFGPGTRLTVL.

The CDR3 nucleotides are TGTGCCTTGATTACTGCTCCATTCTATGGCTACACCTTC. Protein product: CALITAPFYGYTF. V usage is TRBV30 and J usage is TRBJ1-2; D ambiguous. CDR1 is GTSNPN, CDR2 SVGIG, per germline (reference sequence). V was cut by 7 bases and J by 4 bases, with 16 bases left in between. CDR3 length equals 13 residues. Full variable domain (remainder filled in from reference TRBV30 and TRBJ1-2): SQTIHQWPATLVQPVGSPLSLECTVEGTSNPNLYWYRQAAGRGLQLLFYSVGIGQISSEVPQNLSASRPQDRQFILSSKKLLLSDSGFYLCALITAPFYGYTFGSGTRLTVV.

The chain combines TRBV5-5 with TRBJ1-6; D not certain. The germline V gene has CDR1 SGHKS and CDR2 YYEKEE (reference sequence). This CDR3 contains 17 residues. Trimming pared 0 bases from V and 8 bases from J, leaving 18 bases between. DNA for the CDR3: TGTGCCAGCAGCTTGGGGGCCCCGAGAAGGCCGGATTCACCCCTCCACTTT. It encodes CASSLGAPRRPDSPLHF.

The chain combines TRBV7-2 with TRBJ2-2, with TRBD2 matching over 10 bases. Germline CDR1 SGHTA, CDR2 FQGNSA. This CDR3 spans 16 amino acids. V lost 3 bases to trimming and J lost 9 bases; unmatched junction nucleotides: 10. The CDR3 DNA reads TGTGCCAGCAGCTTTCTTGGTAGCGGGGGGACCAGGGAGCTGTTTTTT. It codes for CASSFLGSGGTRELFF.

The gene calls are TRBV2 and TRBJ2-7; no clear D gene. From germline, CDR1 is SNHLY and CDR2 FYNNEI. With 6 bases removed from V and 4 bases from J, the gap between germline ends came to 19 bases. CDR3 length: 15 amino acids. CDR3 sequence (DNA): TGTGCCAGCAGCCCCCGGAACTTCGGAAGATACGAGCAGTACTTC. Its protein product is CASSPRNFGRYEQYF. Based on the CDR3 plus reference TRBV2 and TRBJ2-7, the full variable domain is EPEVTQTPSHQVTQMGQEVILRCVPISNHLYFYWYRQILGQKVEFLVSFYNNEISEKSEIFDDQFSVERPDGSNFTLKIRSTKLEDSAMYFCASSPRNFGRYEQYFGPGTRLTVT.

The chain links TRBV30 to TRBJ1-6; 8 bases fit TRBD1. Per the germline V gene, CDR1 is GTSNPN and CDR2 is SVGIG (reference sequence). This CDR3 comprises 13 residues. V trimming: 8 bases; J trimming: 5 bases; junction bases outside the gene matches: 5. CDR3 bases: TGTGCCCGACAACAGGGGGATAATTCACCCCTCCACTTT. It encodes CARQQGDNSPLHF.

The chain recombines TRBV30 with TRBJ2-3; D call uncertain. The V end lost 3 bases, the J end lost 4 bases, and 5 bases lay between the germline ends. The CDR3 is made up of 11 amino acids. Germline V gene lookup returns CDR1 GTSNPN and CDR2 SVGIG (reference sequence). The CDR3 region has the DNA TGTGCCTGGAGCTCGGCAGATACGCAGTATTTT. It yields the protein CAWSSADTQYF.

This clone was observed a single time. This chain connects TRBV29-1 to TRBJ1-1; a possible D gene is TRBD1 (6 bases). The V gene lost 4 bases and the J gene lost 2 bases, with 11 bases spanning the gap. The germline V gene has CDR1 SQVTM and CDR2 ANQGSEA. This CDR3 has 13 amino acids. The DNA for the CDR3 is TGCAGCGTTGGCAACAGGGCTAACACTGAAGCTTTCTTT. It encodes CSVGNRANTEAFF.

This sequence joins TRBV5-1 and TRBJ2-3; 7 bases align to TRBD1. After removal of 1 base from V and 6 bases from J, the junction contained 5 bases not matched to a gene. Germline loops: CDR1 SGHRS, CDR2 YFSETQ. CDR3 length equals 14 residues. CDR3 amino acids: CASSLRTGEDTQYF. In DNA, the CDR3 is TGCGCCAGCAGCTTGCGGACAGGAGAGGATACGCAGTATTTT.

The V and J genes are TRBV13 and TRBJ1-6; D remains ambiguous. The germline CDR1 and CDR2 sequences are PRHDT and FYEKMQ (reference sequence). This CDR3 has 14 residues. Between the trimmed V and J ends, which lost 0 bases and 8 bases, there was a span of 8 bases. Here the CDR3 reads CASSLGRVDSPLHF. CDR3 sequence (DNA): TGTGCCAGCAGCTTAGGCCGGGTGGATTCACCCCTCCACTTT.

The genes are TRBV30 and TRBJ1-4, with D possibly matching TRBD1 (6 bases). The germline V and J ends were trimmed by 0 bases and 0 bases, with 8 bases remaining between them. The CDR3 is 15 residues long. In germline, CDR1 is GTSNPN, CDR2 SVGIG (reference sequence). The CDR3 DNA is TGTGCCTGGAGTGTAGGGGGTGCAACTAATGAAAAACTGTTTTTT. The encoded protein is CAWSVGGATNEKLFF.